These T cell receptor beta chains were read from a single sample in a study of blood T cell repertoires in COVID-19. Repertoires were generated with immunoSEQ multiplex PCR, while TCRdb's copy carries only in-frame clones and drops some. The table has fewer than 450,000 clones, around 88% seen once. Sequencing was performed on peripheral blood. These receptors all come from a woman between 45 and 60 years old with COVID-19, enrolled during active disease. Both conserved end residues are trimmed from each CDR3. Not every row has a clone size; where given, it reads once, few, many or a size class.

cdr3_aa	j_call	v_call	clone_size
ASSLSAGGNTGELF	TRBJ2-2	TRBV11-2	NA
ASSTSGTGAYEAF	TRBJ1-1	TRBV5-1	few
ASSYSILQAYEQY	TRBJ2-7	TRBV6-5	NA
ASPRPGGLFYNEQF	TRBJ2-1	TRBV6-4	NA
ASSWSYEQY	TRBJ2-7	TRBV28	NA
ASSLTGVNTEAF	TRBJ1-1	TRBV6-5	NA
ASSPETGELSEAF	TRBJ1-1	TRBV18	NA
ASSQYGGESRGYT	TRBJ1-2	TRBV3-1/TRBV3-2	NA
SASNQGRTGELF	TRBJ2-2	TRBV20-1	NA
ASSRQGDGYT	TRBJ1-2	TRBV27	NA
ASSSPGRNEKLF	TRBJ1-4	TRBV28	once
ASSQGALNQPQH	TRBJ1-5	TRBV3-1/TRBV3-2	NA
ASSLGPRGNIQY	TRBJ2-4	TRBV7-8	NA
ASTTEGANTEAF	TRBJ1-1	TRBV6-6	NA